Each of the 5 T cell receptor beta chains below was sequenced from the same sample in a study of regulatory T cells in long-lasting Graves disease. Stated time point: persistent/refractory GD, antithyroid drugs over 5 years with positive TRAb. Extracted PBMC RNA gave rise to the TCR library. Relying on iRepertoire HTBI primers and Arm-PCR of CDR3 regions, the team built TCR beta libraries. TCRdb re-analysed the multiplex PCR reads in MiXCR, keeping a single row per CDR3 protein. The data show 310,000 or so distinct CDR3 sequences, more than 20% seen once. The input for sequencing was peripheral blood mononuclear cells (PBMCs), taken when the disease was refractory, from a patient treated with antithyroid drugs. These receptors were obtained from a female donor with Graves disease.

The rearrangement links TRBV19 to TRBJ2-5, with TRBD1 matching 10 bases. V dropped 7 bases and J dropped 2; count of bases not matched to a gene: 13. Germline CDR1 and CDR2: LNHDA and SQIVND (reference sequence). The CDR3 runs to 17 residues. DNA for the CDR3: TGTGCCAGTAAACCGAGGATCGGGACAGGGGTTCAAGAGACCCAGTACTTC. Translated: CASKPRIGTGVQETQYF. Filled out from reference TRBV19 and TRBJ2-5, the complete variable domain reads DGGITQSPKYLFRKEGQNVTLSCEQNLNHDAMYWYRQDPGQGLRLIYYSQIVNDFQKGDIAEGYSVSREKKESFPLTVTSAQKNPTAFYLCASKPRIGTGVQETQYFGPGTRLLVL.

The table lists this clonotype with many counts. The chain joins TRBV29-1 to TRBJ1-1, with TRBD1 matching over 7 bases. Germline CDR1 and CDR2: SQVTM and ANQGSEA. This CDR3 region has 15 residues. The V gene end was trimmed by 5 bases and the J gene end by 1 base; junction bases not matched to a gene: 10. The CDR3 sequence is CSVFPTGRTNTEAFF. CDR3 coding DNA: TGCAGCGTTTTTCCGACAGGGAGGACGAACACTGAAGCTTTCTTT.

This clonotype was seen repeatedly, ten times or more. The chain joins TRBV27 to TRBJ1-2; 7 bases match TRBD1. Germline-derived CDR1 and CDR2 are MNHEY and SMNVEV (reference sequence). Unmatched junction bases numbered 8, after V lost 5 bases and J lost 8 bases. The CDR3 runs 13 residues. CDR3 coding DNA: TGTGCCAGCAGTCGCTCAGGGGGGAGCGGCTACACCTTC. This gives the protein CASSRSGGSGYTF.

J is TRBJ2-7 and V is TRBV7-3; D unresolved. CDR3 length: 13 amino acids. V gave up 7 bases and J gave up 3 bases, with 13 bases separating them. The germline V gene encodes CDR1 SGHTA and CDR2 FQGTGA. In DNA, the CDR3 is TGTGCCAGCAAGCCGGAAGACTTCTACGAGCAGTACTTC. Its translation is CASKPEDFYEQYF.

This clonotype was seen only a few times. V is TRBV18 and J is TRBJ1-2; weak D call: TRBD1 (5 bases). Germline CDR1 KGHSH, CDR2 LQKENI. V was trimmed by 2 bases and J by 5 bases, leaving 15 bases between them. The CDR3 contains 15 residues. The CDR3 loop reads CASSPSWGREYGYTF. CDR3 sequence (DNA): TGTGCCAGCTCACCATCGTGGGGCAGGGAGTATGGCTACACCTTC.